One sample yielded the 30 T cell receptor beta chains listed below, sequenced in a study of cytomegalovirus exposure and HLA in healthy donors. The data were produced by immunoSEQ multiplex PCR, yet TCRdb's version contains in-frame clones alone and is incomplete. The sample includes some 170,000 clones, around nine tenths of them seen just once. The specimen was PBMCs. All receptors come from a woman aged 30 to 39 in good health and CMV-seronegative.

The chain links TRBV25-1 to TRBJ1-4; D is perhaps TRBD1 (6 bases). The CDR3 runs 16 residues. Trimming stripped 6 bases from V and 6 bases from J, with 20 bases between. Germline CDR1 reads MGHDK; CDR2 reads SYGVNS. The CDR3 here is CASRRGSSGQDEKLFF. The CDR3 DNA reads as TGTGCCAGCAGGAGGGGGTCGTCAGGGCAGGATGAAAAACTGTTTTTT.

This sequence joins TRBV18 and TRBJ1-5; unclear D gene. The CDR3 runs to 18 residues. Germline V lookup: CDR1 KGHSH, CDR2 LQKENI. V gave up 2 bases and J gave up 5 bases, with 22 bases separating them. The CDR3 reads CASSPEAIAGGGDQPQHF. CDR3 nucleotide sequence: TGTGCCAGCTCACCAGAGGCTATCGCCGGCGGTGGAGATCAGCCCCAGCATTTT.

V and J are TRBV6-1 and TRBJ2-7, with D possibly matching TRBD1 (6 bases). Germline loops: CDR1 MNHNS, CDR2 SASEGT. The V end was cut by 8 bases, the J end by 10 bases, with 9 bases between. CDR3 size: 9 residues. The chain's CDR3 is CASGDKQYF. The CDR3 region has the DNA TGTGCCAGCGGGGACAAACAGTACTTC.

V is TRBV6-5 and J is TRBJ1-1; a possible D gene is TRBD1 (6 bases). V was shortened by 7 bases and J by 6 bases, with 21 bases between the two germline ends. This CDR3 region has 15 residues. Germline CDR1 is MNHEY and CDR2 is SVGAGI. The DNA for the CDR3 is TGTGCCAGCAAACCCTACGACAGGATGGCGTCTGAAGCTTTCTTT. Protein: CASKPYDRMASEAFF.

This clone appeared once. This sequence joins TRBV2 and TRBJ1-1, with TRBD1 matching over 9 bases. Looked up from germline, CDR1 is SNHLY and CDR2 is FYNNEI. There are 17 residues in the CDR3. The junction had 12 bases not matched to a gene; V was cut back by 5 bases and J by 2 bases. In DNA form, the CDR3 reads TGTGCCAGCAGTCCGTCCCGGGACAGGGTAAAAAACACTGAAGCTTTCTTT. This translates into CASSPSRDRVKNTEAFF.

This sequence joins TRBV6-5 and TRBJ1-2; D is undetermined. V lost 5 bases to trimming and J lost 10 bases, with 14 bases between them. Germline V CDR1 and CDR2: MNHEY, SVGAGI. This CDR3 is built from 12 residues. The CDR3 spells CASSRDNLIYTF. CDR3 coding DNA: TGTGCCAGCAGTCGAGACAACCTAATCTACACCTTC.

The V call is TRBV10-2, the J call TRBJ2-3; 9 bases are a match to TRBD1. V lost 0 bases, J lost 3 bases, and 1 base stayed unmatched. This CDR3 has 15 amino acids. CDR1 WSHSY and CDR2 SAAADI come from the germline V gene. The CDR3 nucleotides read TGCGCCAGCAGTGAGTCGGGACAGGGTACAGATACGCAGTATTTT. As protein: CASSESGQGTDTQYF.

The chain links TRBV18 to TRBJ2-7, with a possible D match to TRBD1 (7 bases). Germline V gene sequence: CDR1 KGHSH, CDR2 LQKENI. The CDR3 loop spans 16 amino acids. Trimming stripped 3 bases from V and 2 bases from J, with 17 bases between. Here the CDR3 DNA reads TGTGCCAGCTCACCGCGGGACAGAGTTACGACCTACGAGCAGTACTTC. Protein: CASSPRDRVTTYEQYF. The whole variable domain, filled in from reference TRBV18 and TRBJ2-7, reads NAGVMQNPRHLVRRRGQEARLRCSPMKGHSHVYWYRQLPEEGLKFMVYLQKENIIDESGMPKERFSAEFPKEGPSILRIQQVVRGDSAAYFCASSPRDRVTTYEQYFGPGTRLTVT.

A single count supports this clone. This chain joins TRBV4-1 and TRBJ2-7, with D possibly being TRBD1 (6 bases). Trimming left V 1 base short and J 4 bases short, with 11 bases between. The CDR3 is made up of 14 amino acids. The germline CDR1 and CDR2 sequences are MGHRA and YSYEKL. CDR3 region: CASSQVQGIYEQYF. CDR3 sequence (DNA): TGCGCCAGCAGCCAAGTACAGGGAATTTACGAGCAGTACTTC.

The CDR3 region is CASMGASSYNEQFF. The CDR3 nucleotides are TGTGCCAGCATGGGGGCAAGCTCCTACAATGAGCAGTTCTTC. The rearrangement links TRBV6-6 to TRBJ2-1, with D maybe TRBD1 (6 bases). V gave up 7 bases and J gave up 0 bases, with 10 bases separating them. Germline V gene lookup returns CDR1 MNHNY and CDR2 SVGAGI (reference sequence). The CDR3 spans 14 residues.

The chain links TRBV25-1 to TRBJ2-5; possible D gene TRBD2, 6 bases. CDR1 is MGHDK and CDR2 is SYGVNS in the germline V gene. The CDR3 runs to 14 residues. V shed 4 bases and J shed 5 bases, with 14 bases lying between them. DNA for the CDR3: TGTGCCAGCAGTGGGGGTGGTGGGAGGGAGACCCAGTACTTC. This gives the protein CASSGGGGRETQYF.

The V gene is TRBV6-1, the J gene TRBJ2-1; TRBD2 matches 16 bases. V lost 7 bases to trimming and J lost 9 bases; unmatched junction nucleotides: 6. The CDR3 has 15 amino acids. Germline loops: CDR1 MNHNS, CDR2 SASEGT. The CDR3 here is CASTGTSGGVIEQFF. The CDR3 DNA reads as TGTGCCAGCACCGGGACTAGCGGGGGGGTCATTGAGCAGTTCTTC.

V is TRBV11-2 and J is TRBJ2-1, with 9 bases lining up with TRBD1. The CDR3 is 15 amino acids. CDR1 and CDR2 (germline): SGHAT, FQNNGV. V shed 4 bases, J shed 10 bases, and the junction held 11 bases outside the gene matches. The chain's CDR3 is CASSWGPGTGNEQFF. The DNA for the CDR3 is TGTGCCAGCAGCTGGGGTCCCGGGACAGGGAACGAGCAGTTCTTC.

The rearrangement links TRBV19 to TRBJ2-7; a possible D gene is TRBD2 (5 bases). From germline, CDR1 is LNHDA and CDR2 SQIVND (reference sequence). V shed 5 bases and J shed 0 bases, with 8 bases lying between them. The length of the CDR3 is 13 residues. DNA of the CDR3: TGTGCCAGTAGTTACGGACTCTCCTACGAGCAGTACTTC. Translation gives CASSYGLSYEQYF.

The rearrangement links TRBV5-1 to TRBJ2-2; possible D gene TRBD1, 6 bases. This CDR3 comprises 17 residues. V lost 1 base, J lost 6 bases, and 19 bases lay in between. From germline, CDR1 is SGHRS and CDR2 YFSETQ. This CDR3 is CASSLLSRAGDAGELFF. The CDR3 DNA reads as TGCGCCAGCAGCTTGTTGTCCCGGGCAGGGGACGCCGGGGAGCTGTTTTTT.

The rearrangement joins TRBV6-6 to TRBJ1-5; 8 bases agree with TRBD1. J gave up 4 bases and V 2 bases, and 7 bases lay outside the gene matches. This CDR3 has 16 residues. CDR1 MNHNY and CDR2 SVGAGI come from the germline V gene (reference sequence). The CDR3 spells CASSYEAGGMNQPQHF. The DNA for the CDR3 is TGTGCCAGCAGTTACGAGGCAGGGGGCATGAATCAGCCCCAGCATTTT.

The chain is built from TRBV7-2 and TRBJ2-7, with D maybe TRBD1 (6 bases). Germline CDR1 and CDR2: SGHTA and FQGNSA. V lost 1 base and J lost 6, with 19 bases in between. The CDR3 spans 16 residues. CDR3 residues: CASSLVGGFQGAEQYF. CDR3 nucleotide sequence: TGTGCCAGCAGCTTAGTAGGGGGATTTCAGGGAGCCGAGCAGTACTTC.

This clone came up once. This chain links TRBV6-5 with TRBJ1-1; D is perhaps TRBD1 (6 bases). Looked up from germline, CDR1 is MNHEY and CDR2 is SVGAGI. V lost 2 bases, J lost 0 bases, and 13 bases lay in between. CDR3 length: 16 residues. CDR3 in DNA: TGTGCCAGCAGTTACGGTGTAGGGGGAGTGAACACTGAAGCTTTCTTT. Its translation: CASSYGVGGVNTEAFF.

The rearrangement joins TRBV18 to TRBJ1-1; 7 nucleotides match TRBD1. The CDR3 is made up of 15 amino acids. V lost 3 bases and J lost 5; bases outside the gene matches: 9. Germline values: CDR1 KGHSH, CDR2 LQKENI. Here the CDR3 reads CASSPLQTQGTEAFF. The CDR3 bases are TGTGCCAGCTCACCTCTACAAACACAGGGGACTGAAGCTTTCTTT.

The chain joins TRBV4-2 to TRBJ2-1; D unclear. From germline, CDR1 is LGHNA and CDR2 YNFKEQ. The CDR3 loop spans 12 amino acids. The V gene lost 0 bases and the J gene lost 8 bases, with 5 bases spanning the gap. As DNA, the CDR3 is TGTGCCAGCAGCCAAGATCGAGATGAGCAGTTCTTC. Protein: CASSQDRDEQFF.

The V and J genes are TRBV11-3 and TRBJ2-1; 10 nucleotides align to TRBD2. Germline loops: CDR1 SGHNT, CDR2 YENEEA. The CDR3 spans 14 residues. The V gene end was trimmed by 3 bases and the J gene end by 5 bases; junction bases not matched to a gene: 1. The CDR3 sequence: CASSFTSGDNEQFF. CDR3 DNA: TGTGCCAGCAGCTTTACTAGCGGGGACAATGAGCAGTTCTTC.

The genes are TRBV5-1 and TRBJ1-1, with TRBD1 matching over 8 bases. CDR3 length: 11 residues. V lost 7 bases, J lost 8 bases, and 4 bases stayed unmatched. Germline V gives CDR1 SGHRS, CDR2 YFSETQ. As DNA, the CDR3 is TGCGCCAGCTCCGGACAGGGCGAAGCTTTCTTT. Translation: CASSGQGEAFF.

The rearrangement joins TRBV6-4 to TRBJ2-1, with TRBD2 matching over 9 bases. The V gene's germline CDR1 is MRHNA and CDR2 SNTAGT. V shed 0 bases, J shed 7 bases, and the junction held 7 bases outside the gene matches. The CDR3 consists of 16 residues. The CDR3 DNA follows: TGTGCCAGCAGTGACTCGTGGGTAGCGGGGGAGAATGAGCAGTTCTTC. This sequence encodes CASSDSWVAGENEQFF.

This clone was seen a few times. CDR3 loop: CASRSRGEVSPLHF. CDR3 nucleotides: TGTGCCAGCAGGTCTCGTGGGGAGGTTTCACCCCTCCACTTT. The chain links TRBV14 to TRBJ1-6, with unresolved D. CDR3 length equals 14 residues. Germline CDR1 is SGHDN and CDR2 is FVKESK. Trimming took off 6 bases at V and 9 bases at J, with 15 bases between the two ends.

The chain recombines TRBV19 with TRBJ2-5; 14 bases align to TRBD2. The CDR3 has 15 amino acids. CDR1 is LNHDA and CDR2 is SQIVND in the germline V gene (reference sequence). The V and J ends lost 6 bases and 5 bases, in that order; junction bases with no gene match: 5. The CDR3 DNA is TGTGCCAGTAGGACTAGCGGGGGGGCCGGGGAGACCCAGTACTTC. Translating it yields CASRTSGGAGETQYF.

This chain joins TRBV5-1 and TRBJ2-1, with TRBD1 identical over 7 bases. V lost 7 bases and J lost 3; bases outside the gene matches: 7. In germline, CDR1 is SGHRS, CDR2 YFSETQ. This CDR3 region has 14 residues. CDR3 in DNA: TGCGCCAGCTCACAGGGGAACCGCTACAATGAGCAGTTCTTC. Protein product: CASSQGNRYNEQFF.

This sequence joins TRBV5-1 and TRBJ2-7, with 12 bases matching TRBD1. From germline, CDR1 is SGHRS and CDR2 YFSETQ. V dropped 5 bases and J dropped 5; count of bases not matched to a gene: 8. CDR3 size: 15 residues. The CDR3 nucleotides read TGCGCCAGCAGACCACCGGGACAGGGGGCCCACGAGCAGTACTTC. It is translated as CASRPPGQGAHEQYF.

This clone occurred a few times. In DNA, the CDR3 is TGTGCCAGCAGCTTGGGAGGGGGCTATGGCTACACCTTC. Translating it yields CASSLGGGYGYTF. The V gene is TRBV5-6, the J gene TRBJ1-2; D may be TRBD1 (6 bases). CDR3 length equals 13 residues. Trimming removed 0 bases from V and 4 bases from J, with 7 bases in between. Germline V CDR1 and CDR2: SGHDT, YYEEEE.

The J gene is TRBJ2-7, the V gene TRBV5-8, with D possibly matching TRBD2 (6 bases). Trimming removed 5 bases at V and 7 bases at J, with 10 bases between. In germline, CDR1 is SGHTS, CDR2 YDEGEE. CDR3 size: 11 residues. The CDR3, as DNA: TGTGCCAGCAGGCAGGACTATGAGCAGTACTTC. This translates into CASRQDYEQYF.

Here the CDR3 reads CASSQDPAGGLQETQYF. The CDR3 DNA is TGCGCCAGCAGCCAAGACCCAGCGGGGGGCCTCCAAGAGACCCAGTACTTC. The rearrangement joins TRBV4-1 to TRBJ2-5, with 9 bases identical to TRBD2. CDR3 length: 17 residues. Germline loops: CDR1 MGHRA, CDR2 YSYEKL. The J segment lost 1 base and the V segment lost 0 bases, leaving 6 bases of the junction unmatched.